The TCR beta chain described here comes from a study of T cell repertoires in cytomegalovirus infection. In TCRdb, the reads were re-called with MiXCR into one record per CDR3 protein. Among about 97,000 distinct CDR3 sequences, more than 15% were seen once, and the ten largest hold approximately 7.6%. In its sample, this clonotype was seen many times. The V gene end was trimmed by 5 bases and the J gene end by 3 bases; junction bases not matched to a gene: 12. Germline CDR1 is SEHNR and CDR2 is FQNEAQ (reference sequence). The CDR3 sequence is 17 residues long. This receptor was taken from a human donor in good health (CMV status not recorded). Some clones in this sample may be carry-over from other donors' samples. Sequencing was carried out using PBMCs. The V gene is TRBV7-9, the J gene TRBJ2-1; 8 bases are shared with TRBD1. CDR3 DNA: TGTGCCAGCAGCCCCGCGCAGAGGACAGGGTTCTACAATGAGCAGTTCTTC. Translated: CASSPAQRTGFYNEQFF. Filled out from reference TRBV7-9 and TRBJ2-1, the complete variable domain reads DTGVSQNPRHKITKRGQNVTFRCDPISEHNRLYWYRQTLGQGPEFLTYFQNEAQLEKSRLLSDRFSAERPKGSFSTLEIQRTEQGDSAMYLCASSPAQRTGFYNEQFFGPGTRLTVL.